Each of the 3 T cell receptor beta chains below was sequenced from the same sample in a study of T cells after yellow fever vaccination. TCRdb re-called the 5' RACE reads with MiXCR, one entry per CDR3 protein. This table has 300,000 to 400,000 distinct CDR3 sequences, about 10% appearing once. The sequences come from CD4+ T cells sorted from PBMCs, collected 45 days after the yellow fever booster vaccination. All receptors come from a man aged 18 to 29 who received the YFV17D yellow fever vaccine.

This clonotype was picked up a small number of times. The gene calls are TRBV20-1 and TRBJ1-1, with 8 bases matching TRBD1. Germline CDR1 DFQATT, CDR2 SNEGSKA (reference sequence). Trimming removed 3 bases from V and 3 bases from J; junction bases left unmatched: 9. This CDR3 is 15 amino acids long. This CDR3 reads CSARESGTGYTEAFF. The CDR3 bases are TGCAGTGCTAGGGAATCCGGGACAGGATACACTGAAGCTTTCTTT.

This clonotype has a count of ten or more. The chain carries TRBV4-1 and TRBJ2-3; D not resolved. Germline V gives CDR1 MGHRA, CDR2 YSYEKL. V gave up 1 base and J gave up 2 bases, with 13 bases separating them. This CDR3 is built from 16 residues. DNA of the CDR3: TGCGCCAGCAGCCAAGTCCCTTATACTTACACAGATACGCAGTATTTT. Its protein product is CASSQVPYTYTDTQYF.

This clonotype occurred a few times. The genes are TRBV5-6 and TRBJ2-3, with TRBD2 identical over 12 bases. CDR3 length: 18 amino acids. V was pared by 4 bases and J by 2 bases, with 11 bases of the junction left unmatched. Germline V gene data show CDR1 as SGHDT and CDR2 as YYEEEE. The CDR3 region has the DNA TGTGCCAGCAGCCCTACTAGCGGGGGGTACTACCTCACAGATACGCAGTATTTT. Amino acids: CASSPTSGGYYLTDTQYF.